These T cell receptor beta chains were read from a single sample in a study of T-cell memory formation after mild COVID-19. One entry per CDR3 protein results from TCRdb running MiXCR on the 5' RACE reads. The sample includes a few hundred thousand distinct CDR3 sequences, 13% to 15% of them seen just once. Specimen: PBMCs or a T cell subset sorted from them (not recorded which). The receptor source for this set is a man aged 18 to 35 who had mild COVID-19 (a few samples of this study predate the infection). Cell type and time point are not known. Both conserved end residues are part of each CDR3. The D gene is left open where the match is weak. Clone size is given for some rows only: seen once, a few or many times, or a class if the clone is expanded.

clone size | J gene | D gene | V gene | CDR3 protein | CDR3 DNA
few | TRBJ2-2 | NA | TRBV4-2 | CASSQGLPTGELFF | TGTGCCAGCAGCCAGGGACTGCCCACCGGGGAGCTGTTTTTT
NA | TRBJ2-3 | TRBD2 | TRBV20-1 | CSSGLAGADTQYF | TGCAGTTCAGGACTAGCGGGGGCAGATACGCAGTATTTT
few | TRBJ2-3 | TRBD1 | TRBV11-2 | CASSLRLCWDRIQTGTDTQYF | TGTGCCAGCAGCCTCCGCCTATGTTGGGACAGGATCCAAACAGGCACAGATACGCAGTATTTT
few | TRBJ1-5 | NA | TRBV20-1 | CSATSPGNQPQHF | TGCAGTGCAACATCTCCGGGCAATCAGCCCCAGCATTTT
few | TRBJ2-7 | TRBD2 | TRBV6-5 | CASSYSRGLALGEQYF | TGTGCCAGCAGTTACTCCCGTGGACTAGCTCTAGGCGAGCAGTACTTC
many | TRBJ2-3 | NA | TRBV4-3 | CASSQSREDTQYF | TGCGCCAGCAGCCAATCAAGGGAGGATACGCAGTATTTT
many | TRBJ2-3 | TRBD2 | TRBV7-2 | CASSLEGTSGRNINTQYF | TGTGCCAGCAGCTTAGAAGGGACTAGCGGGAGGAACATTAATACGCAGTATTTT
few | TRBJ2-7 | TRBD1 | TRBV10-3 | CAISESTDRAYEQYF | TGTGCCATCAGTGAGTCTACGGACAGGGCATACGAGCAGTACTTC
NA | TRBJ1-1 | TRBD1 | TRBV12-3/TRBV12-4 | CASALTGGFIAFF | TGTGCCTCCGCCCTGACAGGGGGCTTTATTGCTTTCTTT
few | TRBJ1-1 | TRBD1 | TRBV4-3 | CASSHEFTQGARYTEAFF | TGCGCCAGCAGCCACGAGTTCACGCAGGGGGCGAGGTACACTGAAGCTTTCTTT
few | TRBJ2-3 | TRBD2 | TRBV5-1 | CASRGLAGGRDTQYF | TGCGCCAGCCGAGGACTAGCGGGGGGACGAGATACGCAGTATTTT
NA | TRBJ1-1 | NA | TRBV29-1 | CSVGLGPEAFF | TGCAGCGTTGGGTTGGGGCCCGAAGCTTTCTTT
NA | TRBJ2-2 | NA | TRBV7-9 | CASRLGGLATGELFF | TGTGCCAGCAGACTCGGGGGGCTGGCCACCGGGGAGCTGTTTTTT
many | TRBJ2-2 | TRBD1 | TRBV23-1 | CASSQSGTGTTGELFF | TGCGCCAGCAGTCAATCGGGGACAGGGACCACCGGGGAGCTGTTTTTT
few | TRBJ2-3 | NA | TRBV12-3/TRBV12-4 | CASLGGRTDTQYF | TGTGCCAGCCTTGGGGGAAGGACAGATACGCAGTATTTT
NA | TRBJ2-7 | NA | TRBV7-2 | CASSSIYEQYF | TGTGCCAGCAGCTCGATTTACGAGCAGTACTTC
many | TRBJ2-1 | NA | TRBV29-1 | CSVEDFLGDNEQFF | TGCAGCGTTGAAGATTTCCTAGGAGACAATGAGCAGTTCTTC
NA | TRBJ2-2 | NA | TRBV5-1 | CASSPRVGTGELFF | TGCGCCAGCAGCCCCAGGGTGGGCACCGGGGAGCTGTTTTTT